What follows are 14 T cell receptor beta chains derived from one specimen sequenced in a study of blood T cell repertoires in COVID-19. The assay was immunoSEQ multiplex PCR, and TCRdb's table has in-frame clones only and misses some. The table records over 150,000 clones, roughly 85% of them present only once. The source material was peripheral blood. The receptors stem from a woman over 75 with acute or convalescent COVID-19.

This sequence joins TRBV9 and TRBJ2-7; TRBD1 matches at 8 bases. J was trimmed by 2 bases and V by 0 bases; bases with no gene match: 1. This CDR3 comprises 14 residues. Germline lookup yields CDR1 SGDLS and CDR2 YYNGEE. Written as DNA, the CDR3 is TGTGCCAGCAGCGTAGGGACAGGGACCTACGAGCAGTACTTC. Its protein is CASSVGTGTYEQYF.

The genes are TRBV7-9 and TRBJ2-2; D is unresolved. The V gene's germline CDR1 is SEHNR and CDR2 FQNEAQ (reference sequence). This CDR3 region has 15 residues. V was trimmed by 1 base and J by 7 bases, leaving 13 bases between them. CDR3 DNA: TGTGCCAGCAGCTTAGGGGCAGTCAATTACGGGGAGCTGTTTTTT. Translated: CASSLGAVNYGELFF.

J is TRBJ2-1 and V is TRBV9, with D possibly matching TRBD1 (6 bases). This CDR3 comprises 13 residues. Per the germline V gene, CDR1 is SGDLS and CDR2 is YYNGEE. Trimming took 5 bases from V and 6 from J, leaving 12 bases between them. In DNA, the CDR3 is TGTGCCAGCAGTTTGACAGGTTCCAATGAGCAGTTCTTC. This encodes CASSLTGSNEQFF.

This clone turned up a few times. This sequence joins TRBV4-1 and TRBJ1-3, with a weak D call TRBD1 (5 bases). CDR3 length: 17 residues. V gave up 1 base and J gave up 2 bases, with 15 bases separating them. The germline CDR1 and CDR2 sequences are MGHRA and YSYEKL. CDR3 residues: CASSQGSQGNPGNTIYF. The CDR3 DNA sequence: TGCGCCAGCAGCCAAGGTTCCCAGGGTAACCCTGGAAACACCATATATTTT.

The genes are TRBV5-4 and TRBJ2-1; 8 bases match TRBD2. Germline V lookup: CDR1 SGHNT, CDR2 YYREEE (reference sequence). This CDR3 is built from 16 residues. Unmatched junction bases numbered 7, after V lost 5 bases and J lost 0 bases. The CDR3 sequence: CASRPRGGFSYNEQFF. The CDR3, as DNA: TGTGCCAGCAGACCTCGCGGGGGGTTCTCCTACAATGAGCAGTTCTTC.

The chain uses TRBV25-1 and TRBJ2-7; D is perhaps TRBD2 (7 bases). V shed 3 bases and J shed 6 bases, with 15 bases lying between them. The CDR3 spans 14 residues. Germline V gene lookup returns CDR1 MGHDK and CDR2 SYGVNS. CDR3 amino acids: CASSDGGLGAEQYF. CDR3 bases: TGTGCCAGCAGTGACGGGGGGCTAGGTGCCGAGCAGTACTTC.

The gene calls are TRBV7-9 and TRBJ1-1; unclear D gene. The V gene lost 2 bases and the J gene lost 7 bases, with 14 bases spanning the gap. CDR1 and CDR2 (germline): SEHNR, FQNEAQ (reference sequence). This CDR3 has 14 residues. The CDR3 region is CASSLSYGSGEAFF. The CDR3 nucleotides are TGTGCCAGCAGCTTATCGTACGGGAGTGGTGAAGCTTTCTTT.

J is TRBJ2-2 and V is TRBV6-1, with TRBD1 as a possible D gene (6 bases). The V gene's germline CDR1 is MNHNS and CDR2 SASEGT. This CDR3 contains 16 residues. Trimming cost V 0 bases and J 4 bases, with 12 bases left between them. The CDR3 reads CASSEALRGGTGELFF. The CDR3 nucleotides read TGTGCCAGCAGTGAAGCGCTTCGAGGGGGCACCGGGGAGCTGTTTTTT.

This clone was detected only once. This rearrangement joins TRBV5-1 to TRBJ2-3; 8 positions match TRBD1. The length of the CDR3 is 14 residues. With V trimmed by 4 bases and J by 2 bases, 3 bases remained unmatched. Germline V lookup: CDR1 SGHRS, CDR2 YFSETQ. The CDR3 sequence is CASSPGQATDTQYF. In DNA form, the CDR3 reads TGCGCCAGCAGCCCGGGACAGGCCACAGATACGCAGTATTTT. The entire variable domain, with the rest obtained from reference TRBV5-1 and TRBJ2-3, is as follows: KAGVTQTPRYLIKTRGQQVTLSCSPISGHRSVSWYQQTPGQGLQFLFEYFSETQRNKGNFPGRFSGRQFSNSRSEMNVSTLELGDSALYLCASSPGQATDTQYFGPGTRLTVL.

J is TRBJ1-1 and V is TRBV11-2, with D possibly being TRBD1 (5 bases). V lost 5 bases and J 0 bases, leaving 13 bases between the germline ends. The CDR3 runs 15 residues. Germline V gives CDR1 SGHAT, CDR2 FQNNGV. Written as DNA, the CDR3 is TGTGCCAGCAGCCGCCGGACACCCATGAACACTGAAGCTTTCTTT. Encoded protein: CASSRRTPMNTEAFF.

This chain joins TRBV23-1 and TRBJ2-7; TRBD1 might be the D (6 bases). TRBV23-1 is reported as an ORF; its role is uncertain. Trimming pared 3 bases from V and 0 bases from J, leaving 30 bases between. The CDR3 extends over 21 amino acids. CDR3: CASSQFDPGHLLPNSSYEQYF. The CDR3 DNA follows: TGCGCCAGCAGTCAGTTCGATCCGGGACACCTTCTCCCAAATAGCTCCTACGAGCAGTACTTC.

The sample holds one count of this clone. The chain employs TRBV6-5 and TRBJ1-1; D perhaps matches TRBD1 (6 bases). CDR1 and CDR2 (germline): MNHEY, SVGAGI. V shed 5 bases and J shed 8 bases, with 18 bases lying between them. The CDR3 is 14 amino acids. In nucleotides, the CDR3 is TGTGCCAGCAGTACGACAGGACGCTCGAGCGAAGCTTTCTTT. It translates to CASSTTGRSSEAFF.

CDR3 residues: CASSSERNRGETQYF. CDR3 DNA sequence: TGTGCCAGCAGCTCGGAACGAAACAGGGGGGAGACCCAGTACTTC. The rearrangement joins TRBV5-4 to TRBJ2-5, with TRBD1 identical over 8 bases. This CDR3 has 15 amino acids. Germline V gene lookup returns CDR1 SGHNT and CDR2 YYREEE (reference sequence). V trimming: 3 bases; J trimming: 5 bases; junction bases outside the gene matches: 9.

The rearrangement joins TRBV4-1 to TRBJ2-5; 9 nucleotides line up with TRBD2. The CDR3 consists of 16 residues. V shed 1 base and J 0 bases; nucleotides not matched to a gene: 3. Germline CDR1 and CDR2: MGHRA and YSYEKL. The CDR3 nucleotides read TGCGCCAGCAGCCAAGCTAGCGGGGCTTACCAAGAGACCCAGTACTTC. Its translation is CASSQASGAYQETQYF.